The present T cell receptor beta chain was sequenced within a study of blood T cell repertoires in COVID-19. Study-level information: Sample material is recorded as cDNA or gDNA derived from T cells, B-cell-depleted T cells, or PBMCs.

V was pared by 5 bases and J by 8 bases, with 13 bases between. The CDR3 runs to 12 residues. The germline V gene encodes CDR1 SGHRS and CDR2 YFSETQ. In the original analysis: By means of reference gene primer amplification, nucleated cell counts were estimated. Produced via immunoSEQ multiplex PCR; TCRdb's table is partial and in-frame only. From that table come the V and J calls and clone size; the DNA was used to work out D and trimming. This table holds about 74,000 clones, around 90% found once. The sample consisted of peripheral blood. J is TRBJ1-2 and V is TRBV5-1; tentatively, D is TRBD1 (6 bases). This receptor was identified in a woman aged 80 or older with active or convalescent COVID-19. The CDR3 DNA reads as TGCGCCAGCAGTTTAAGGGGGAACGGCTACACCTTC. Its translation is CASSLRGNGYTF.